Detailed here is one TCR beta chain. The record originates from a study of blood T cell repertoires in COVID-19. Those who participated ranged in age from roughly 18 to 100 years and resided in about two dozen US areas. Categorization into cohorts depended on clinical history that participants reported. Methods used by the authors: Quantification of nucleated cells was approximated via reference gene primer amplification. Repertoires were generated with immunoSEQ multiplex PCR, while TCRdb's copy carries only in-frame clones and drops some. V and J calls and clone size come straight from that table; D and trimming were deduced from the DNA. This sample has more than 200,000 clones; around 90% occur once, and the top ten carry less than 2.5%. V shed 5 bases and J 1 base; nucleotides not matched to a gene: 6. The CDR3 has 16 amino acids. Germline CDR1 reads PRHDT; CDR2 reads FYEKMQ (reference sequence).

The source of this sequence is a woman aged 18-29 years who had recovered from COVID-19. The V gene is TRBV13, the J gene TRBJ1-2; 11 nucleotides align to TRBD1. The specimen was PBMCs or T cells enriched from blood (not recorded which). The CDR3 protein is CASSPAGTGGNYGYTF. CDR3 coding DNA: TGTGCCAGCAGCCCGGCCGGGACAGGGGGTAACTATGGCTACACCTTC.